This T cell receptor (beta chain) was found in a study of blood T cell repertoires in COVID-19. The protocol was immunoSEQ multiplex PCR, while the TCRdb copy is restricted to in-frame clones and leaves out a portion. The table has 98,000 or so clones, approximately 91% seen once; the top ten hold 4.5% to 5.5%. The V end lost 2 bases, the J end lost 9 bases, and 10 bases lay between the germline ends. The germline gives CDR1 MNHEY, CDR2 SVGAGI. CDR3 size: 12 residues. This chain uses TRBV6-5 with TRBJ1-1; no clear D gene. This clonotype originated in a human donor in a cohort sampled during active COVID-19. The specimen was peripheral blood. CDR3 protein: CASSYAEGQAFF. Written as DNA, the CDR3 is TGTGCCAGCAGTTACGCAGAGGGCCAAGCTTTCTTT.